Below, 9 T cell receptor beta chains from the same sample are listed, as sequenced in a study of cytomegalovirus exposure and HLA in healthy donors. A multiplex PCR was run with 60 Vbeta primers and 13 Jbeta primers. TCRdb keeps only in-frame clones here, not all; method: immunoSEQ multiplex PCR. Of approximately 110,000 clones in the sample, about 78% were seen once. Sequencing used PBMCs. These receptors all stem from a man under 40 in good health and CMV-seronegative.

This sequence joins TRBV20-1 and TRBJ1-2; no firm D call. Germline CDR1 reads DFQATT; CDR2 reads SNEGSKA (reference sequence). Trimming cost V 5 bases and J 8 bases, with 12 bases left between them. CDR3 length: 11 amino acids. The CDR3 DNA reads as TGCAGTGCTGGACTCTGGGAAGGCTACACCTTC. As protein: CSAGLWEGYTF.

As for this clone: This sample also contains other DNA sequences that code for the same CDR3. The genes are TRBV5-1 and TRBJ2-3, with D maybe TRBD2 (5 bases). The CDR3 has 15 residues. V was shortened by 1 base and J by 4 bases, with 13 bases between the two germline ends. Germline CDR1 and CDR2: SGHRS and YFSETQ. The CDR3 DNA reads TGCGCCAGCAGCTTGCAATCCGGGAACGCAGATACGCAGTATTTT. This gives the protein CASSLQSGNADTQYF.

V is TRBV27 and J is TRBJ2-3; 9 bases agree with TRBD1. CDR1 and CDR2 from the germline V gene are MNHEY and SMNVEV (reference sequence). V lost 5 bases to trimming and J lost 3 bases; unmatched junction nucleotides: 6. This CDR3 is built from 15 residues. The CDR3 sequence is CASSRLGQGTDTQYF. The CDR3 coding sequence is TGTGCCAGCAGTCGCCTCGGACAGGGGACAGATACGCAGTATTTT.

V gene TRBV25-1 combines with J gene TRBJ1-2; a weak D match, TRBD1 (5 bases). CDR1 is MGHDK, CDR2 SYGVNS, per germline. The germline V and J ends were trimmed by 7 bases and 4 bases, with 13 bases remaining between them. The CDR3 totals 13 residues. Here the CDR3 DNA reads TGTGCCAGCAACGGGGGTAGCGGCTATGGCTACACCTTC. The encoded protein is CASNGGSGYGYTF.

The chain joins TRBV19 to TRBJ2-3, with 9 nucleotides matching TRBD2. Germline V gene data show CDR1 as LNHDA and CDR2 as SQIVND (reference sequence). Trimming cost V 5 bases and J 2 bases; bases outside gene matches: 5. The length of the CDR3 is 15 residues. The CDR3 reads CASSFLAGITDTQYF. CDR3 nucleotides: TGTGCCAGTAGTTTCCTAGCGGGGATCACAGATACGCAGTATTTT.

The chain employs TRBV19 and TRBJ1-4, with TRBD1 as a possible D gene (6 bases). Germline V gene sequence: CDR1 LNHDA, CDR2 SQIVND (reference sequence). The CDR3 extends over 16 amino acids. Trimming took 5 bases from V and 6 from J, leaving 19 bases between them. This CDR3 is CASSPLGTNFDEKLFF. The CDR3 region has the DNA TGTGCCAGTAGTCCCCTGGGGACAAACTTTGATGAAAAACTGTTTTTT. The full variable domain, in which reference TRBV19 and TRBJ1-4 provide the parts outside the CDR3, is DGGITQSPKYLFRKEGQNVTLSCEQNLNHDAMYWYRQDPGQGLRLIYYSQIVNDFQKGDIAEGYSVSREKKESFPLTVTSAQKNPTAFYLCASSPLGTNFDEKLFFGSGTQLSVL.

J is TRBJ1-2 and V is TRBV7-9; perhaps TRBD1 as D (6 bases). The germline CDR1 and CDR2 sequences are SEHNR and FQNEAQ (reference sequence). V was trimmed by 4 bases and J by 2 bases, leaving 17 bases between them. CDR3 length: 16 residues. The CDR3 spells CASSSTEAGGNYGYTF. The CDR3 nucleotides read TGTGCCAGCAGCTCCACCGAGGCGGGGGGCAACTATGGCTACACCTTC.

This clone was seen just once. The chain carries TRBV2 and TRBJ1-5; D is possibly TRBD1 (6 bases). From germline, CDR1 is SNHLY and CDR2 FYNNEI. V was trimmed by 4 bases and J by 6 bases, leaving 16 bases between them. CDR3 length equals 15 residues. The CDR3 DNA is TGTGCCAGCAGTGTAAGTTTGGGGGCGGGTCAGCCCCAGCATTTT. This translates into CASSVSLGAGQPQHF.

The rearrangement links TRBV19 to TRBJ1-2; tentative D call: TRBD1 (6 bases). Trimming stripped 0 bases from V and 4 bases from J, with 9 bases between. The CDR3 loop spans 14 amino acids. Per germline, CDR1 LNHDA and CDR2 SQIVND (reference sequence). The CDR3 loop is CASSIDQGSYGYTF. The CDR3 DNA is TGTGCCAGTAGTATAGATCAGGGGAGCTATGGCTACACCTTC.